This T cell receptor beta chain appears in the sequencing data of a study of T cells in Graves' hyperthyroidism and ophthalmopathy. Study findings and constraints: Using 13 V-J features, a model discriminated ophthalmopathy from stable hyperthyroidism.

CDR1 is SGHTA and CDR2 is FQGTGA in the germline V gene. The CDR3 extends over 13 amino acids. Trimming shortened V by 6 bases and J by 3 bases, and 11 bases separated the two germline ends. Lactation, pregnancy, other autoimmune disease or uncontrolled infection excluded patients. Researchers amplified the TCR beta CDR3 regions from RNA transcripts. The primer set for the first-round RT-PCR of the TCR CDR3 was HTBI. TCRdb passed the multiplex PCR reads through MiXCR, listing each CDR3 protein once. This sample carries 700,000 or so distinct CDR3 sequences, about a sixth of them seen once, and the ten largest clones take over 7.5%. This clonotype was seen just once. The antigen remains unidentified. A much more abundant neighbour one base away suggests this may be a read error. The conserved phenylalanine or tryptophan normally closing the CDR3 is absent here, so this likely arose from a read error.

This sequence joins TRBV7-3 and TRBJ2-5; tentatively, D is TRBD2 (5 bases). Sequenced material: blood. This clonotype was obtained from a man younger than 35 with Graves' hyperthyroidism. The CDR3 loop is CASSLAREETQYS. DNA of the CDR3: TGTGCCAGCAGTTTAGCGCGGGAAGAGACCCAGTACTCC.